These 18 T cell receptor beta chains were sequenced from one sample in a study of T-cell reconstitution after alpha-beta-depleted transplantation in children (dated by TCRdb to between 2015 and 2016). The library relied on PCR. Sequencing was carried out with an Illumina HiSeq 2500. TCR library preparation used molecular barcoding, with unique molecular identifiers applied to normalize quantification of the TCRbeta repertoire. TCRdb ran its own pipeline on the public reads, namely fastp trimming at Q25 and MiXCR clone calling, and kept in-frame beta chains. Duplicate CDR3 protein sequences are folded into a single record with the most common DNA and genes. This sample gives hundreds of thousands of distinct CDR3 sequences in total; 13% of them show up just once. Clones ranked in the top ten supply 0.79% of the sample. In light of the paper, this sample's treatment or condition label describes: allogeneic hematopoietic cell transplantation with graft depleted of TCRalphabeta T cells and CD19 B cells.

This specimen was PBMCs, taken before TCRalphabeta/CD19-depleted stem cell transplant. These receptors were obtained from a girl aged 2-10 years with congenital amegakaryocytic thrombocytopenia, due to receive a stem cell transplant.

This clonotype came up many times. This sequence joins TRBV7-2 and TRBJ2-1, with a possible D match to TRBD2 (5 bases). The germline gives CDR1 SGHTA, CDR2 FQGNSA. The ends were cut back, 0 bases at V and 8 bases at J, with 8 bases in the middle. The CDR3 has 13 amino acids. The CDR3 DNA is TGTGCCAGCAGCTTAGCGCGGGCGGATGAGCAGTTCTTC. Its translation is CASSLARADEQFF.

In its sample, this clonotype was seen a few times. The rearrangement joins TRBV19 to TRBJ2-3, with D unclear. The germline CDR1 and CDR2 sequences are LNHDA and SQIVND (reference sequence). Trimming shortened V by 4 bases and J by 3 bases, and 14 bases separated the two germline ends. The CDR3 spans 15 residues. DNA of the CDR3: TGTGCCAGTAGTAAGACACCGTCATTGACAGATACGCAGTATTTT. Its translation: CASSKTPSLTDTQYF.

This clonotype appeared a few times. The chain has TRBV20-1 and TRBJ2-1; 9 bases are a match to TRBD1. CDR3 length: 13 residues. CDR1 and CDR2 from the germline V gene are DFQATT and SNEGSKA (reference sequence). The V segment lost 8 bases and the J segment 6 bases; nucleotides outside the gene matches: 8. The CDR3 DNA follows: TGCAGTCCCGGACAGGGGCCTCTCAATGAGCAGTTCTTC. It is translated as CSPGQGPLNEQFF.

In this sample, this clonotype turned up many times. The chain couples TRBV5-1 to TRBJ2-3; TRBD2 matches 7 bases. CDR3 length equals 16 residues. The junction had 6 bases not matched to a gene; V was cut back by 0 bases and J by 2 bases. Germline lookup yields CDR1 SGHRS and CDR2 YFSETQ. CDR3 nucleotide sequence: TGCGCCAGCAGCTTGGAAGCTAGCGGACCCACAGATACGCAGTATTTT. Translation gives CASSLEASGPTDTQYF.

The chain employs TRBV7-3 and TRBJ2-3; D might be TRBD1 (6 bases). This CDR3 spans 15 amino acids. V lost 5 bases and J 0 bases, leaving 12 bases between the germline ends. CDR1 is SGHTA, CDR2 FQGTGA, per germline. CDR3 region: CASSIRGQSTDTQYF. CDR3 DNA: TGTGCCAGCAGCATTCGCGGACAGAGCACAGATACGCAGTATTTT.

This clonotype has a count of ten or more. This rearrangement joins TRBV5-1 to TRBJ2-3, with D maybe TRBD1 (6 bases). Trimming took 4 bases from V and 4 from J, leaving 13 bases between them. Germline loops: CDR1 SGHRS, CDR2 YFSETQ. CDR3 size: 14 residues. This CDR3 reads CASSPGDISDTQYF. CDR3 in DNA: TGCGCCAGCAGCCCTGGGGACATTTCAGATACGCAGTATTTT.

Of note for this clonotype: A read error may be the cause here, since a much bigger clone is one base away. The V gene is TRBV27, the J gene TRBJ2-7; D uncertain. The CDR3 has 12 amino acids. The V end lost 7 bases, the J end lost 6 bases, and 13 bases lay between the germline ends. CDR1 is MNHEY and CDR2 is SMNVEV in the germline V gene (reference sequence). The CDR3: CASNFYPGEQYF. The CDR3 nucleotides are TGTGCCAGCAATTTTTATCCGGGCGAGCAGTACTTC.

This clonotype was seen ten or more times. This chain uses TRBV5-1 with TRBJ1-4, with 9 bases aligning to TRBD1. Losses at the gene ends were 4 bases for V and 6 bases for J; bases not matched to a gene: 7. The CDR3 is 15 residues long. Per the germline V gene, CDR1 is SGHRS and CDR2 is YFSETQ. DNA for the CDR3: TGCGCCAGCAGCGAGGAGGGACAGGGACATGAAAAACTGTTTTTT. It codes for CASSEEGQGHEKLFF.

This chain links TRBV5-1 with TRBJ2-5; TRBD2 might be the D (5 bases). The CDR3 is made up of 14 amino acids. CDR1 and CDR2 (germline): SGHRS, YFSETQ. The V end was cut by 0 bases, the J end by 3 bases, with 9 bases between. CDR3 in DNA: TGCGCCAGCAGCTTGGAACTAGTGGAAGAGACCCAGTACTTC. The encoded protein is CASSLELVEETQYF. The whole variable domain, remainder taken from reference TRBV5-1 and TRBJ2-5, is KAGVTQTPRYLIKTRGQQVTLSCSPISGHRSVSWYQQTPGQGLQFLFEYFSETQRNKGNFPGRFSGRQFSNSRSEMNVSTLELGDSALYLCASSLELVEETQYFGPGTRLLVL.

The V call is TRBV20-1, the J call TRBJ1-2; D not resolved. From germline, CDR1 is DFQATT and CDR2 SNEGSKA (reference sequence). CDR3 length: 13 amino acids. The V gene lost 3 bases and the J gene lost 3 bases, with 11 bases spanning the gap. The CDR3 here is CSARDSRDYGYTF. In nucleotides, the CDR3 is TGCAGTGCTAGGGATTCGAGGGACTATGGCTACACCTTC.

A note on this clonotype: A clone one base away is much larger, so this may be a read error. The V gene is TRBV6-2 or TRBV6-3, the J gene TRBJ1-5; 10 bases agree with TRBD1. The germline V gene encodes CDR1 MNHEY and CDR2 SVGEGT. The junction had 1 base not matched to a gene; V was cut back by 7 bases and J by 1 base. CDR3 length equals 14 residues. This CDR3 is CASTDRGSNQPQHF. Written as DNA, the CDR3 is TGTGCCAGCACGGACAGGGGGAGCAATCAGCCCCAGCATTTT.

The V and J genes are TRBV28 and TRBJ1-1, with D hard to call. The germline V gene encodes CDR1 MDHEN and CDR2 SYDVKM. The CDR3 is 11 residues long. With 8 bases removed from V and 7 bases from J, the gap between germline ends came to 11 bases. The chain's CDR3 is CASGRILEAFF. The CDR3 DNA follows: TGTGCCAGCGGGCGAATACTTGAAGCTTTCTTT. Filled out from reference TRBV28 and TRBJ1-1, the complete variable domain reads DVKVTQSSRYLVKRTGEKVFLECVQDMDHENMFWYRQDPGLGLRLIYFSYDVKMKEKGDIPEGYSVSREKKERFSLILESASTNQTSMYLCASGRILEAFFGQGTRLTVV.

This clonotype was detected ten times or more. The chain uses TRBV24-1 and TRBJ2-1; D is possibly TRBD1 or TRBD2 (5 bases each). The V end lost 3 bases, the J end lost 8 bases, and 16 bases lay between the germline ends. This CDR3 has 15 residues. The germline gives CDR1 KGHDR, CDR2 SFDVKD. Here the CDR3 reads CATSDTGRRMDEQFF. The CDR3 nucleotides are TGTGCCACCAGTGATACGGGACGGCGAATGGATGAGCAGTTCTTC.

The chain combines TRBV20-1 with TRBJ2-1, with 9 bases aligning to TRBD2. V shed 6 bases and J 1 base; nucleotides not matched to a gene: 13. The CDR3 is made up of 17 amino acids. Looked up from germline, CDR1 is DFQATT and CDR2 is SNEGSKA (reference sequence). The CDR3: CSASGTSIGGSYNEQFF. As DNA, the CDR3 is TGCAGTGCATCCGGGACTAGCATCGGAGGGTCCTACAATGAGCAGTTCTTC.

This clonotype was detected ten times or more. The chain employs TRBV20-1 and TRBJ2-1, with D unresolved. V dropped 2 bases and J dropped 4 bases, with 9 bases sitting between them. CDR1 and CDR2 from the germline V gene are DFQATT and SNEGSKA (reference sequence). The CDR3 is 13 amino acids. The CDR3 DNA sequence: TGCAGTGCTAGACTATCGGATTACAATGAGCAGTTCTTC. It yields the protein CSARLSDYNEQFF.

The chain combines TRBV29-1 with TRBJ1-1; the D is unclear. Trimming took 5 bases from V and 1 from J, leaving 8 bases between them. Germline CDR1 and CDR2: SQVTM and ANQGSEA. This CDR3 is 12 amino acids long. CDR3 nucleotide sequence: TGCAGCGTTACCCGACAGAACACTGAAGCTTTCTTT. Protein sequence: CSVTRQNTEAFF.

This chain joins TRBV6-2 or TRBV6-3 and TRBJ1-5; 10 positions agree with TRBD1. CDR1 is MNHEY and CDR2 is SVGEGT in the germline V gene. J gave up 0 bases and V 6 bases, and 17 bases lay outside the gene matches. The CDR3 has 20 amino acids. CDR3 bases: TGTGCCAGCAGCCCCAATCCCGGGACAGGGGCTCTATATAGCAATCAGCCCCAGCATTTT. It encodes CASSPNPGTGALYSNQPQHF.

This clonotype has just a few counts. The chain combines TRBV3-1 with TRBJ1-3; D perhaps matches TRBD1 (5 bases). V was shortened by 0 bases and J by 4 bases, with 19 bases between the two germline ends. Germline-derived CDR1 and CDR2 are LGHDT and YNNKEL (reference sequence). The CDR3 runs to 18 residues. CDR3 nucleotide sequence: TGTGCCAGCAGCCAAGATCGAGGTCTCAGGGCCATCGGAAACACCATATATTTT. It specifies CASSQDRGLRAIGNTIYF.